These 31 T cell receptor beta chains originate from one sample sequenced in a study of shared clonotypes between healthy human individuals. Measured with immunoSEQ multiplex PCR; TCRdb has only the in-frame clones, and not every one. In the table there are fewer than 3 million clones, around 90% of which are singletons. The sequenced material came from naive CD4+ T cells from PBMCs. As to subset: CD45RA+ positively selected. The origin of the receptors is a man aged 18 to 35 in good health. Some clones in this sample may be carry-over from other donors' samples.

This chain links TRBV5-1 with TRBJ2-7; maybe TRBD1 (6 bases). From germline, CDR1 is SGHRS and CDR2 YFSETQ. Trimming shortened V by 2 bases and J by 2 bases, and 11 bases separated the two germline ends. This CDR3 is 14 amino acids long. The CDR3 DNA is TGCGCCAGCAGCTTTACAGGGTCAGCCTACGAGCAGTACTTC. Its protein product is CASSFTGSAYEQYF.

The V call is TRBV5-5, the J call TRBJ1-2, with 10 bases fitting TRBD1. CDR1 is SGHKS and CDR2 is YYEKEE in the germline V gene (reference sequence). CDR3 length: 14 amino acids. Trimming took 0 bases from V and 5 from J; bases not matched to a gene: 1. The DNA of the CDR3 is TGTGCCAGCAGCTTGGGGGACAGGGGATATGGCTACACCTTC. Its protein product is CASSLGDRGYGYTF.

This clone came up a few times. V gene TRBV30 combines with J gene TRBJ1-5; D call uncertain. The V and J ends lost 2 bases and 1 base respectively, with 12 bases between them. This CDR3 spans 15 amino acids. Germline CDR1 reads GTSNPN; CDR2 reads SVGIG (reference sequence). CDR3: CAWSTHRLSNQPQHF. DNA for the CDR3: TGTGCCTGGAGTACACACCGGCTCAGCAATCAGCCCCAGCATTTT.

CDR3 amino acids: CASRWASGIYEQYF. The CDR3 bases are TGCGCCAGCCGCTGGGCTAGCGGGATTTACGAGCAGTACTTC. This chain uses TRBV5-1 with TRBJ2-7; 9 positions agree with TRBD2. The CDR3 runs to 14 residues. The V segment lost 7 bases and the J segment 4 bases; nucleotides outside the gene matches: 9. The germline gives CDR1 SGHRS, CDR2 YFSETQ.

The chain combines TRBV10-1 with TRBJ2-7; perhaps TRBD1 as D (6 bases). This CDR3 has 13 residues. The germline V and J ends were trimmed by 4 bases and 3 bases, with 10 bases remaining between them. The germline V gene encodes CDR1 WNHNN and CDR2 SYGVQD (reference sequence). CDR3 protein: CASSGTGYYEQYF. Here the CDR3 DNA reads TGCGCCAGCAGTGGAACAGGGTACTACGAGCAGTACTTC.

The V and J genes are TRBV6-4 and TRBJ1-3; 9 bases are a match to TRBD1. The V and J ends lost 4 bases and 3 bases, in that order; junction bases with no gene match: 4. CDR3 length equals 15 residues. Germline CDR1 is MRHNA and CDR2 is SNTAGT. The CDR3 region has the DNA TGTGCCAGCAGTGCCGGGACAGGGCTTGGAAACACCATATATTTT. It encodes CASSAGTGLGNTIYF.

With respect to this clone: A junction boundary mismatches the germline segment, possibly from a read error. The chain couples TRBV5-4 to TRBJ1-1, with TRBD1 identical over 7 bases. The germline V gene encodes CDR1 SGHNT and CDR2 YYREEE (reference sequence). This CDR3 is built from 14 residues. This CDR3 is CASSGRGRNPEAFF. In nucleotides, the CDR3 is TGTGCCAGCAGCGGCAGGGGGAGGAACCCTGAAGCTTTCTTT.

Details on this clone: The sample has other DNA sequences that encode this CDR3 too. CDR3 coding DNA: TGCGCCAGCAGCCAAGGCCGAGCTAGCGGGAGAAATGAGCAGTTCTTC. Protein product: CASSQGRASGRNEQFF. The V call is TRBV4-1, the J call TRBJ2-1; the match to TRBD2 covers 10 bases. Germline trimming cut 1 base from V and 7 bases from J; bases unmatched to any gene: 7. CDR3 length: 16 residues. Germline CDR1 reads MGHRA; CDR2 reads YSYEKL.

V and J are TRBV19 and TRBJ2-1; 11 bases match TRBD2. The CDR3 contains 17 residues. V trimming: 2 bases; J trimming: 6 bases; junction bases outside the gene matches: 9. The germline gives CDR1 LNHDA, CDR2 SQIVND (reference sequence). The CDR3 DNA is TGTGCCAGTAGTATAACCCCGGGACTAGCGGAGTCCAATGAGCAGTTCTTC. Amino acids: CASSITPGLAESNEQFF.

This chain joins TRBV6-5 and TRBJ2-5; D ambiguous. Trimming shortened V by 7 bases and J by 5 bases, and 8 bases separated the two germline ends. This CDR3 has 11 amino acids. Looked up from germline, CDR1 is MNHEY and CDR2 is SVGAGI. The CDR3 DNA reads as TGTGCCAGCAACCAATGGGAGACCCAGTACTTC. It specifies CASNQWETQYF.

Turning to this clone: Sequence at one end of the junction differs from germline and may be a read error. This chain joins TRBV5-1 and TRBJ1-1; possibly TRBD1 for D (5 bases). Germline-derived CDR1 and CDR2 are SGHRS and YFSETQ. The length of the CDR3 is 17 residues. In DNA form, the CDR3 reads TGCGCCAGCAGTTTGGGGTCTGTGGGGCGGTTGAACACTGAAGCTTTCTTT. Protein product: CASSLGSVGRLNTEAFF.

As concerns this clone: The same CDR3 can be traced to other DNA sequences in this sample. The CDR3 nucleotides read TGTGCCTGGAGTGTTGGAGGGGGAGAAAAACTGTTTTTT. This gives the protein CAWSVGGGEKLFF. V gene TRBV30 combines with J gene TRBJ1-4; D might be TRBD1 (6 bases). The germline V gene encodes CDR1 GTSNPN and CDR2 SVGIG (reference sequence). Trimming took 0 bases from V and 8 from J, leaving 10 bases between them. This CDR3 region has 13 residues.

This chain uses TRBV10-1 with TRBJ2-7, with 11 bases matching TRBD1. This CDR3 contains 15 residues. V lost 4 bases, J lost 2 bases, and 4 bases stayed unmatched. Per germline, CDR1 WNHNN and CDR2 SYGVQD (reference sequence). The CDR3 DNA sequence: TGCGCCAGCAGTGCTGGGACAGGGGGTCCCTACGAGCAGTACTTC. Translation gives CASSAGTGGPYEQYF.

V gene TRBV5-1 combines with J gene TRBJ2-2; the match to TRBD1 covers 8 bases. Germline V lookup: CDR1 SGHRS, CDR2 YFSETQ. This CDR3 region has 14 residues. The junction had 4 bases not matched to a gene; V was cut back by 3 bases and J by 6 bases. CDR3 region: CASSSTGDAGELFF. For the CDR3, the DNA is TGCGCCAGCAGCTCGACAGGGGATGCCGGGGAGCTGTTTTTT.

A remark on this clone: Within the sample, other DNA sequences also encode this same CDR3. Here the CDR3 reads CASSPRLADYNEQFF. For the CDR3, the DNA is TGTGCCAGCAGCCCCCGGTTAGCAGATTACAATGAGCAGTTCTTC. The J gene is TRBJ2-1, the V gene TRBV4-2; the D is unclear. Per the germline V gene, CDR1 is LGHNA and CDR2 is YNFKEQ. V was pared by 4 bases and J by 4 bases, with 14 bases between. This CDR3 spans 15 amino acids.

The chain employs TRBV5-1 and TRBJ1-4, with D hard to call. Trimming pared 6 bases from V and 8 bases from J, leaving 14 bases between. Germline V lookup: CDR1 SGHRS, CDR2 YFSETQ. The CDR3 sequence is 13 residues long. CDR3 DNA: TGCGCCAGCAAGTCAGGAGGTCGAGAAAAACTGTTTTTT. Translating gives CASKSGGREKLFF.

This clone appeared a few times. The chain couples TRBV7-3 to TRBJ2-7; D possibly uses TRBD1 or TRBD2 (5 bases each). Looked up from germline, CDR1 is SGHTA and CDR2 is FQGTGA. With 0 bases removed from V and 2 bases from J, the gap between germline ends came to 11 bases. The CDR3 sequence is 15 residues long. The CDR3 bases are TGTGCCAGCAGCTTAACAGGGACGGTTACCTACGAGCAGTACTTC. It codes for CASSLTGTVTYEQYF.

V usage is TRBV7-2 and J usage is TRBJ2-2; TRBD1 might be the D (6 bases). CDR1 and CDR2 (germline): SGHTA, FQGNSA. Trimming removed 5 bases at V and 0 bases at J, with 19 bases between. This CDR3 has 18 residues. The CDR3 sequence: CASSPTDPGAANTGELFF. The CDR3 nucleotides are TGTGCCAGCAGCCCTACCGATCCAGGGGCCGCGAACACCGGGGAGCTGTTTTTT. The complete variable domain, with remaining parts taken from reference TRBV7-2 and TRBJ2-2, reads GAGVSQSPSNKVTEKGKDVELRCDPISGHTALYWYRQSLGQGLEFLIYFQGNSAPDKSGLPSDRFSAERTGGSVSTLTIQRTQQEDSAVYLCASSPTDPGAANTGELFFGEGSRLTVL.

This clone appeared a single time. This rearrangement joins TRBV28 to TRBJ2-5; possibly TRBD1 for D (7 bases). Trimming removed 7 bases from V and 4 bases from J, with 10 bases in between. Per the germline V gene, CDR1 is MDHEN and CDR2 is SYDVKM. The CDR3 length is 12 residues. The CDR3 DNA follows: TGTGCCAGCACCAGGGGGGTAGAGACCCAGTACTTC. It is translated as CASTRGVETQYF.

The gene calls are TRBV4-1 and TRBJ1-4; 7 nucleotides agree with TRBD1. V lost 3 bases and J lost 1; bases outside the gene matches: 14. Germline V gives CDR1 MGHRA, CDR2 YSYEKL. This CDR3 is 19 amino acids long. The CDR3 spells CASSQGLRRGRETNEKLFF. The CDR3, as DNA: TGCGCCAGCAGCCAGGGACTTCGGAGGGGGCGAGAAACTAATGAAAAACTGTTTTTT.

V and J are TRBV30 and TRBJ1-2; D remains ambiguous. V was shortened by 1 base and J by 8 bases, with 14 bases between the two germline ends. CDR1 and CDR2 (germline): GTSNPN, SVGIG (reference sequence). The CDR3 totals 13 residues. The CDR3: CAWSAWTAGGYTF. The CDR3 bases are TGTGCCTGGAGTGCCTGGACGGCAGGCGGCTACACCTTC. The complete variable domain, with remaining parts taken from reference TRBV30 and TRBJ1-2, reads SQTIHQWPATLVQPVGSPLSLECTVEGTSNPNLYWYRQAAGRGLQLLFYSVGIGQISSEVPQNLSASRPQDRQFILSSKKLLLSDSGFYLCAWSAWTAGGYTFGSGTRLTVV.

This clone was detected once. V gene TRBV10-1 combines with J gene TRBJ2-1; possibly TRBD1 or TRBD2 for D (5 bases each). The length of the CDR3 is 17 residues. The V end lost 7 bases, the J end lost 2 bases, and 21 bases lay between the germline ends. Germline values: CDR1 WNHNN, CDR2 SYGVQD (reference sequence). CDR3 DNA: TGCGCCAGCACCGAATGGGACGGAGAGGGCCCCTACAATGAGCAGTTCTTC. Its translation is CASTEWDGEGPYNEQFF.

This chain uses TRBV10-1 with TRBJ2-2; 7 bases align to TRBD1. Germline V gene data show CDR1 as WNHNN and CDR2 as SYGVQD (reference sequence). This CDR3 contains 15 residues. V gave up 8 bases and J gave up 4 bases; unmatched junction bases: 10. The CDR3 coding sequence is TGCGCCAGCGGGTCAGACAGGGTCCTCACCGGGGAGCTGTTTTTT. Translation gives CASGSDRVLTGELFF.

This chain joins TRBV15 and TRBJ1-5; 12 bases fit TRBD1. Germline loops: CDR1 LNHNV, CDR2 YYDKDF (reference sequence). This CDR3 is built from 16 residues. The V segment lost 3 bases and the J segment 6 bases; nucleotides outside the gene matches: 6. DNA of the CDR3: TGTGCCACCAGCAGGGGACAGGGGGCGTTTGGTCAGCCCCAGCATTTT. As protein: CATSRGQGAFGQPQHF.

The sample holds one count of this clone. V gene TRBV7-2 combines with J gene TRBJ2-7; 11 bases line up with TRBD1. CDR1 is SGHTA and CDR2 is FQGNSA in the germline V gene. The CDR3 extends over 14 amino acids. V lost 5 bases, J lost 2 bases, and 2 bases stayed unmatched. As DNA, the CDR3 is TGTGCCAGCAGCACGGGACAGGGGGCCTACGAGCAGTACTTC. Residues: CASSTGQGAYEQYF.

This sequence joins TRBV7-2 and TRBJ2-1; 10 positions agree with TRBD2. Germline V gene data show CDR1 as SGHTA and CDR2 as FQGNSA. The trim removed 4 bases at V and 13 bases at J, leaving 7 bases unmatched. The CDR3 runs to 13 residues. DNA for the CDR3: TGTGCCAGCAGCTCGCTAGCGGGAGTGGTTCAGTTCTTC. Protein product: CASSSLAGVVQFF.

In the case of this clone: Relative to the germline gene, one junction end is altered; a read error may explain this. This sequence joins TRBV5-1 and TRBJ2-7, with a tentative D call TRBD1 (5 bases). The CDR3 length is 14 residues. Germline lookup yields CDR1 SGHRS and CDR2 YFSETQ. CDR3: CASSLVGAGEYSDF. The CDR3 nucleotides read TGCGCCAGCAGCTTGGTAGGGGCAGGAGAATATTCGGACTTC.

This CDR3 reads CASSHDGRNTEAFF. The CDR3 nucleotides are TGTGCCAGCAGTCATGACGGACGGAACACTGAAGCTTTCTTT. The rearrangement links TRBV28 to TRBJ1-1; D is uncertain. The V and J ends lost 5 bases and 1 base respectively, with 11 bases between them. Germline assignment: CDR1 MDHEN and CDR2 SYDVKM. The CDR3 spans 14 residues.

J is TRBJ2-2 and V is TRBV11-2; no definite D call. Germline loops: CDR1 SGHAT, CDR2 FQNNGV. The CDR3 consists of 13 residues. Trimming removed 2 bases at V and 7 bases at J, with 8 bases between. The DNA for the CDR3 is TGTGCCAGCAGCTTAAATCTTCTCGGGGAGCTGTTTTTT. Its translation is CASSLNLLGELFF.

The rearrangement joins TRBV6-6 to TRBJ2-5; 7 bases are shared with TRBD2. There are 14 residues in the CDR3. Unmatched junction bases numbered 6, after V lost 3 bases and J lost 5 bases. Germline V CDR1 and CDR2: MNHNY, SVGAGI (reference sequence). The CDR3 DNA sequence: TGTGCCAGCAGTTATCGGGCCGGGGGGGAGACCCAGTACTTC. This sequence encodes CASSYRAGGETQYF.

The chain uses TRBV28 and TRBJ1-5; possible D gene TRBD1, 6 bases. This CDR3 contains 16 residues. The germline CDR1 and CDR2 sequences are MDHEN and SYDVKM. The V end lost 10 bases, the J end lost 3 bases, and 22 bases lay between the germline ends. This chain's CDR3 is CAISSWGLDTNQPQHF. Written as DNA, the CDR3 is TGTGCCATCTCCTCTTGGGGGCTCGATACCAATCAGCCCCAGCATTTT.